The text below deals with one T cell receptor beta chain. The record originates from a study of shared clonotypes between healthy human individuals. The V and J ends lost 0 bases and 3 bases, in that order; junction bases with no gene match: 8. This CDR3 is 17 amino acids long. Germline V gene lookup returns CDR1 SGDLS and CDR2 YYNGEE. In the CD4+ fraction, cells were divided into CD45RA+ naive and CD45RA-negative memory subsets. TCRdb keeps only in-frame clones here, not all; method: immunoSEQ multiplex PCR. The sample carries about 1.5 million clones, 98% recorded once. This receptor was taken from a man between 25 and 39 years old in good health. V usage is TRBV9 and J usage is TRBJ2-1, with 8 positions matching TRBD2. Material for sequencing was naive CD4+ T cells sorted from blood. Subset noted: CD45RA+ positively selected. CDR3 in DNA: TGTGCCAGCAGCGTAGGGTCGGCGGGAGGTAGCTACAATGAGCAGTTCTTC. Residues: CASSVGSAGGSYNEQFF.